This T cell receptor beta chain was retrieved from a study of blood T cell repertoires in COVID-19 (dated by TCRdb to 2018 to 2020). For the study in its entirety: Samples covering the acute and convalescent phases of COVID-19 were provided by collaborators in the United States, Italy and Spain. The prospective study material was composed of cDNA or gDNA derived from T cells, B-cell-depleted T cells, or PBMCs. Subjects who had been exposed to COVID-19, were actively infected with it, or had recovered from it provided the deeply sampled blood TCRbeta repertoires that made up the dataset. The repertoires were made available in a free public database intended to serve as a resource for research on the immune response to SARS-CoV-2. The samples were drawn from two sources: the first 160 participants of the ongoing ImmuneRACE study, and over 950 subjects contributed by 6 global collaborators. Sample metadata almost always included a de-identified subject ID, COVID-19 status, age in years and sex. HLA class I and class II types, where available, came from metadata supplied by the sample provider rather than from assay-based typing.

Here is what the overall study found, with its caveats: Clinical and demographic metadata were provided uncurated, with the amount varying by source and participant.

Notes on this clone: Its cognate antigen has yet to be identified. No base qualities exist here, and no much larger clone lies one base off it.

Whole blood was collected in K2EDTA tubes by collaborating institutions according to the institutions' own protocols. For TCRbeta analysis, collaborators shipped samples as frozen whole blood, isolated PBMCs, or DNA extracted from either of those sample types. The immunoSEQ Assay, a bias-controlled multiplex PCR, was used to amplify TCRbeta CDR3 regions from genomic DNA. On the study's bioinformatics: Nucleated cell counts per sample were estimated from amplification of reference gene primers within the assay. Sequence reads were collapsed and filtered to measure the absolute abundance of every unique TCRbeta CDR3 rearrangement. Productive Simpson clonality was computed per sample as the square root of Simpson's diversity index over productive rearrangements. As stored in TCRdb, this immuneACCESS dataset retains in-frame rearrangements with V and J assigned. A fraction of the clones does not appear; measured against another copy, unresolved V genes explain less than half of the discrepancy, and the remainder lacks a known reason. V, J and clone size are those of that table, while D and trimming were read from the DNA. Here the sample has 45,000 to 60,000 clones; 80% to 85% occur a single time. Of the sample, 1.9% is held by the ten largest clones.

The source material was peripheral blood. This clonotype originated in a woman aged 60-70 years with acute or convalescent COVID-19.

The nucleotide sequence is given as TGTGCCAGCAGTGAACCCACAGGGAGTACTGAAGCTTTCTTT. Its coded protein is CASSEPTGSTEAFF. Recombination joined TRBV25-1 with TRBJ1-1; 6 matching bases give a weak D call of TRBD1. V drops 2 bases and J drops 5 bases, leaving 12 bases in between. Reading the germline V gene gives CDR1 MGHDK and CDR2 SYGVNS. The CDR3 spans 14 residues, from the cysteine through the phenylalanine. The only DNA kept is the CDR3, 42 bases in frame from the first base.